This T cell receptor beta chain was recovered during a study of a mutant IDH1 vaccine in newly diagnosed glioma. Study-level information: Patients began vaccination 4-6 weeks after radiotherapy alone, or with temozolomide cycles. Mean patient age was approximately 40 years; around 60% were male and around 40% female. Beforehand, treatment had been radiotherapy, temozolomide, or both; the majority received both.

On this clone: Antigen unknown.

The protocol was immunoSEQ multiplex PCR, while the TCRdb copy is restricted to in-frame clones and leaves out a portion. The sample lists 25,000 to 30,000 clones; roughly three quarters were seen once. The time point: week 5, during vaccination. Topical imiquimod was applied with each vaccine dose, which held 300 ug of mutant IDH1 20-mer peptide. Findings and limits, study-wide: Overall, 93.3% of patients had vaccine-induced immune responses.

Germline V gene lookup returns CDR1 SGHRS and CDR2 YFSETQ. Trimming took off 0 bases at V and 4 bases at J, with 10 bases between the two ends. CDR3 length: 15 amino acids. The material was PBMCs, obtained from a glioma patient whose treatment included an IDH1 peptide vaccine. The chain couples TRBV5-1 to TRBJ2-2, with D possibly TRBD1 on 6 matching bases. The TCR comes from a man in his forties with glioma. Some clones in this sample may be carry-over from other donors' samples. For the CDR3, the DNA is TGCGCCAGCAGCTTGGGGGGGCGCGGCACCGGGGAGCTGTTTTTT. This gives the protein CASSLGGRGTGELFF.